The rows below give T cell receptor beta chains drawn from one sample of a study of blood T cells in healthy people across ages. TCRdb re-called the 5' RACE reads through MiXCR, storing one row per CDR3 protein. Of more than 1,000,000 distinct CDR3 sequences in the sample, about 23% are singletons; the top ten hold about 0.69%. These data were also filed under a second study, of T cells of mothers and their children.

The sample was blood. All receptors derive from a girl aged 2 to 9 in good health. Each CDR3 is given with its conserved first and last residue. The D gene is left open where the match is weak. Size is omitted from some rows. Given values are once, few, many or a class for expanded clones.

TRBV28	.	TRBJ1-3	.	CASSPRLETGNTIYF	TGTGCCAGCAGTCCAAGACTCGAAACTGGAAACACCATATATTTT
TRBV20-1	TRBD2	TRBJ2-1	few	CSARDPVSGGSDEQFF	TGCAGTGCTAGAGATCCCGTTAGCGGGGGTTCCGATGAGCAGTTCTTC
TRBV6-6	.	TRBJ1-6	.	CASSYSTEGVKNNSPLHF	TGTGCCAGCAGTTACTCGACGGAGGGGGTGAAAAATAATTCACCCCTCCACTTT
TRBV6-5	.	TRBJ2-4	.	CASRTDKNIQYF	TGTGCCAGCAGAACCGATAAAAACATTCAGTACTTC
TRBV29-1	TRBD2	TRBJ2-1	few	CSALPSGSYEQFF	TGCAGCGCTCTCCCTAGCGGGAGTTATGAGCAGTTCTTC
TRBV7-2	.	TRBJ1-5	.	CASSLSAGGNQPQHF	TGTGCCAGCAGCTTATCCGCGGGTGGCAATCAGCCCCAGCATTTT
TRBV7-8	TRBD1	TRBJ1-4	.	CASSSRPVQGDEKLFF	TGTGCCAGCAGCTCAAGACCTGTCCAGGGGGACGAAAAACTGTTTTTT
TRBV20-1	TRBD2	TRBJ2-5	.	CSARLAASQETQYF	TGCAGTGCTAGACTAGCGGCAAGCCAAGAGACCCAGTACTTC
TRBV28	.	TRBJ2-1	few	CASNGQGGGDNEQFF	TGTGCCAGCAATGGGCAAGGCGGGGGCGACAATGAGCAGTTCTTC
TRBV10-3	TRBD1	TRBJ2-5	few	CAASGQGGETQYF	TGTGCCGCCTCGGGACAGGGGGGAGAGACCCAGTACTTC
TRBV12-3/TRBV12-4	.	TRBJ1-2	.	CASRRRDLSTLGAGYTF	TGTGCCAGCAGGCGCCGGGACCTCTCCACCCTTGGCGCGGGCTACACCTTC
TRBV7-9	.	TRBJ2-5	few	CASSLVPTAETQYF	TGTGCCAGCAGCTTAGTGCCTACCGCGGAGACCCAGTACTTC
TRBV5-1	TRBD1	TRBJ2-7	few	CASSGGQGDEEQYF	TGCGCCAGCAGCGGCGGACAGGGGGACGAAGAGCAGTACTTC
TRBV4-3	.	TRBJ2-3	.	CASSPAPQGSDTQYF	TGCGCCAGCAGCCCGGCGCCCCAGGGGTCCGATACGCAGTATTTT
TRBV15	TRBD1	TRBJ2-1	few	CATSATGGRNEQFF	TGTGCCACCAGCGCGACAGGGGGTAGGAATGAGCAGTTCTTC
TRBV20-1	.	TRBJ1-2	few	CSGEGLNYGYTF	TGCAGTGGCGAGGGGTTGAACTATGGCTACACCTTC
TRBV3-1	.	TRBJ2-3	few	CASSQVFQGRVTDTQYF	TGTGCCAGCAGCCAAGTTTTTCAGGGGAGGGTCACAGATACGCAGTATTTT
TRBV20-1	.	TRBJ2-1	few	CSARDRTTYNEQFF	TGCAGTGCTAGAGATAGGACCACATACAATGAGCAGTTCTTC
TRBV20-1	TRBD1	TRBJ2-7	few	CSAGTATYEQYF	TGCAGTGCCGGGACAGCTACCTACGAGCAGTACTTC
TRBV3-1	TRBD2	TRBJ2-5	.	CASSRRLAGETQYF	TGTGCCAGCAGCCGCCGACTAGCTGGTGAGACCCAGTACTTC
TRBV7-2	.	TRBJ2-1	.	CASSLTGAYKQFF	TGTGCCAGCAGCCTGACTGGGGCTTACAAGCAGTTCTTC
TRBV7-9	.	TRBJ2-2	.	CASSLNRGKWDTGELFF	TGTGCCAGCAGCTTAAATCGGGGGAAATGGGACACCGGGGAGCTATTTTTT
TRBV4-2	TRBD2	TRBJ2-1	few	CASSKRLAGYNEQFF	TGTGCCAGCAGCAAACGACTAGCGGGATACAATGAGCAGTTCTTC
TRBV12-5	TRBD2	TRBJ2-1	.	CASGSSLGTSGYNEQFF	TGTGCTAGTGGTTCCTCCCTGGGGACTAGCGGGTACAATGAGCAGTTCTTC
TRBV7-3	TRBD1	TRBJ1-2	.	CASSLPQGANYGYTF	TGTGCCAGCAGCTTACCGCAGGGGGCTAACTATGGCTACACCTTC
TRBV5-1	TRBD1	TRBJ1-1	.	CASSAGTGALSTEAFF	TGCGCCAGCAGCGCTGGGACAGGGGCCTTGAGCACTGAAGCTTTCTTT
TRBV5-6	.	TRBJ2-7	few	CASSFRDVEYF	TGTGCCAGCAGCTTCCGGGACGTGGAGTACTTC
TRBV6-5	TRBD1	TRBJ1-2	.	CASSYYRGSYGYTF	TGTGCCAGCAGTTATTACAGGGGTTCTTATGGCTACACCTTC
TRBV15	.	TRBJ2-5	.	CATAPGGETQYF	TGTGCCACCGCCCCTGGGGGAGAGACCCAGTACTTC
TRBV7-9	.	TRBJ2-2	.	CASSWGGGAGELFF	TGTGCCAGCAGCTGGGGCGGAGGGGCCGGGGAGCTGTTTTTT
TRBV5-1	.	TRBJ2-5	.	CASGSTFVERQETQYF	TGCGCCAGCGGTTCGACTTTCGTCGAGAGGCAAGAGACCCAGTACTTC
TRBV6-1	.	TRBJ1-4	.	CASRKASGVTNEKLFF	TGTGCCAGCAGAAAAGCTTCCGGGGTGACTAATGAAAAACTGTTTTTT
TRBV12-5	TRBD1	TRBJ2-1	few	CASGLKWGTGKVF	TGTGCTAGTGGTCTGAAATGGGGGACAGGGAAAGTCTTC
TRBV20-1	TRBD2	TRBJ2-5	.	CSARVLTSGGFQETQYF	TGCAGTGCTAGAGTCCTGACTAGCGGGGGTTTCCAAGAGACCCAGTACTTC
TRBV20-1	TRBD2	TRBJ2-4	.	CSARDSGVAKNIQYF	TGCAGTGCTAGAGATAGCGGGGTAGCCAAAAACATTCAGTACTTC
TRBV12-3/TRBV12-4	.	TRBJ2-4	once	CASALARGAKNIQYF	TGTGCCAGCGCTTTGGCTCGGGGAGCCAAAAACATTCAGTACTTC
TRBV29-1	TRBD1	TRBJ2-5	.	CSVLQGSETQYF	TGCAGCGTGCTACAGGGGTCCGAGACCCAGTACTTC
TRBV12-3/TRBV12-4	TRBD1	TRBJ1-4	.	CASTLGQGGEKLFF	TGTGCCAGCACCCTGGGACAGGGAGGCGAAAAACTGTTTTTT
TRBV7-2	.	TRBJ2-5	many	CASSRTLQETQYF	TGTGCCAGCAGCCGGACTCTCCAAGAGACCCAGTACTTC
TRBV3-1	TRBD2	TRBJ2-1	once	CASSQDSGAGFPYNEQFF	TGTGCCAGCAGCCAAGACTCTGGAGCGGGGTTTCCCTACAATGAGCAGTTCTTC
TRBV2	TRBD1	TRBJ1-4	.	CASRFFRRQGVGEKLFF	TGTGCCAGCAGGTTCTTCCGAAGACAGGGGGTCGGCGAAAAACTGTTTTTT
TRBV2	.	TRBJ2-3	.	CASRPLADTQYF	TGTGCCAGCAGACCCCTAGCGGATACGCAGTATTTT
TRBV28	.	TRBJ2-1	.	CASSLAPRGEQFF	TGTGCCAGCAGTTTAGCCCCCCGCGGTGAGCAGTTCTTC
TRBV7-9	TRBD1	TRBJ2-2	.	CASTTGTGVSDGELFF	TGTGCCAGCACGACCGGGACAGGGGTTTCGGACGGGGAGCTGTTTTTT
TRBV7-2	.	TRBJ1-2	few	CASSLGQGAYGYTF	TGTGCCAGCAGCTTAGGTCAAGGGGCTTATGGCTACACCTTC
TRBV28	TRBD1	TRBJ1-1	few	CASRLGQVNTEAFF	TGTGCCAGCAGACTAGGACAGGTGAACACTGAAGCTTTCTTT
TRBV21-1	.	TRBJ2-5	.	CASSKGGLAGDPRETQYF	TGTGCCAGCAGCAAAGGAGGGCTAGCGGGGGATCCTAGGGAGACCCAGTACTTC
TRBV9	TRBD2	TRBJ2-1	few	CASSVTSGGNEQFF	TGTGCCAGCAGCGTGACTAGCGGGGGCAATGAGCAGTTCTTC
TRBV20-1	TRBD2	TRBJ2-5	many	CSARETSGRQETQYF	TGCAGTGCTAGAGAGACTAGCGGGAGGCAAGAGACCCAGTACTTC
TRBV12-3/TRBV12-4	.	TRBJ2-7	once	CASGQLYTGEQYF	TGTGCCTCCGGGCAATTATACACGGGGGAGCAGTACTTC